The present T cell receptor beta chain was sequenced within a study of shared clonotypes between healthy human individuals. Profiled with immunoSEQ multiplex PCR; TCRdb holds only in-frame clones, not every one. The table shows some 95,000 clones, with approximately 63% occurring only once. V lost 0 bases to trimming and J lost 3 bases, with 9 bases between them. This CDR3 comprises 15 residues. The germline V gene has CDR1 SGDLS and CDR2 YYNGEE. Donors, healthy HIV-negative adults, lacked recent acute infections or vaccinations. This sequence originates from a man younger than 40 in good health. The chain has TRBV9 and TRBJ1-4, with a possible D match to TRBD1 (5 bases). Sequencing was performed on memory CD8+ T cells sorted from blood. Subset reported: CD45RO+ cells pooled with CCR7-negative TemRA cells. The CDR3 protein is CASSVAGTANEKLFF. Written as DNA, the CDR3 is TGTGCCAGCAGCGTAGCCGGGACGGCTAATGAAAAACTGTTTTTT.